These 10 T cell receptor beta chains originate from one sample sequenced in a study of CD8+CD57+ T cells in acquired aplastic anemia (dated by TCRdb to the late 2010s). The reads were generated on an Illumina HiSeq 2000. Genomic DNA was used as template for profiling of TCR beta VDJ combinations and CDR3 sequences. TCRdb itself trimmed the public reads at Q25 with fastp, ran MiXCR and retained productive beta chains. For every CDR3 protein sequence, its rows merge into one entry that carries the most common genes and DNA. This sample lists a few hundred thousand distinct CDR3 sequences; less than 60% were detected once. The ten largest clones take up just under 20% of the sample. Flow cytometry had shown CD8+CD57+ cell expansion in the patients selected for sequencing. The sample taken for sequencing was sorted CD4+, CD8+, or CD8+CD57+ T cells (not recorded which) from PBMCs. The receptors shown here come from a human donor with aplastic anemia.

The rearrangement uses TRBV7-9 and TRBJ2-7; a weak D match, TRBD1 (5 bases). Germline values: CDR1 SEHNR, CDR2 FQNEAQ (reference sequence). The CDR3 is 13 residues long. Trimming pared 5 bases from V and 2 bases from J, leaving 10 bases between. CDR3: CASSRQSTYEQYF. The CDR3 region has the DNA TGTGCCAGCAGCCGACAGAGTACCTACGAGCAGTACTTC.

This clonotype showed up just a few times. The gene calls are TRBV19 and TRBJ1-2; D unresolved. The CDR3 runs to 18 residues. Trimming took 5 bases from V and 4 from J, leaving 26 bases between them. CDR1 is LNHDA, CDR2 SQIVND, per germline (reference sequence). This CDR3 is CASSLPTGRPQAVYGYTF. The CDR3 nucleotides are TGTGCCAGTAGTCTCCCAACGGGGAGGCCTCAAGCGGTCTATGGCTACACCTTC.

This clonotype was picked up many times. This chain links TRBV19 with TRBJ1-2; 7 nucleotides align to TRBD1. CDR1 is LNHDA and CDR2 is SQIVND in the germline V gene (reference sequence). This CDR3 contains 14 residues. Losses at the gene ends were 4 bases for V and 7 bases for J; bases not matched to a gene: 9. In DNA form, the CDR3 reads TGTGCCAGTAGTAAGGATAGGGGGCTTGGTGGCTACACCTTC. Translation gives CASSKDRGLGGYTF.

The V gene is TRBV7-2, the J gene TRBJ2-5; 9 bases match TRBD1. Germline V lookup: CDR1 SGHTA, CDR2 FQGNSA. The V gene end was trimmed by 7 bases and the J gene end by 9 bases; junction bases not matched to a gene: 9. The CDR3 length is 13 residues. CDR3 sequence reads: CASTSYRGRAQYF. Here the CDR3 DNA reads TGTGCCAGCACGTCGTACAGGGGGCGGGCCCAGTACTTC.

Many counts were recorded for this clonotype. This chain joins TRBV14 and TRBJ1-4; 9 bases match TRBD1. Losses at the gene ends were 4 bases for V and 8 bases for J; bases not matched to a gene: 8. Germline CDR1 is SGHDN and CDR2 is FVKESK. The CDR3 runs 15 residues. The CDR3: CASSPNRGQEEKLFF. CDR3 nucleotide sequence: TGTGCCAGCAGCCCCAACAGGGGGCAAGAGGAAAAACTGTTTTTT.

DNA of the CDR3: TGTGCCAGCAGCTTAAGTGGCAGAAGAGACGAGCAGTACTTC. It is translated as CASSLSGRRDEQYF. V gene TRBV7-2 combines with J gene TRBJ2-7; D is unclear. The CDR3 is 14 amino acids. Trimming left V 2 bases short and J 5 bases short, with 13 bases between. The germline gives CDR1 SGHTA, CDR2 FQGNSA.

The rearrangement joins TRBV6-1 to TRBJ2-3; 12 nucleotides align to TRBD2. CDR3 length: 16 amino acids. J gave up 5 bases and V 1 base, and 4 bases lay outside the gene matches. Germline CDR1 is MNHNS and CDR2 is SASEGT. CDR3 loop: CASSEELAGGKDTQYF. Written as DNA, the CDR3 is TGTGCCAGCAGTGAAGAGCTAGCGGGGGGGAAAGATACGCAGTATTTT.

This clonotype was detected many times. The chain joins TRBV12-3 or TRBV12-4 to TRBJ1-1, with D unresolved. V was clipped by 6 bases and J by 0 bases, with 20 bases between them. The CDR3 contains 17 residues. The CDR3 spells CASSRTAFRTMNTEAFF. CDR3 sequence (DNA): TGTGCCAGCAGCAGGACGGCCTTTAGGACGATGAACACTGAAGCTTTCTTT.

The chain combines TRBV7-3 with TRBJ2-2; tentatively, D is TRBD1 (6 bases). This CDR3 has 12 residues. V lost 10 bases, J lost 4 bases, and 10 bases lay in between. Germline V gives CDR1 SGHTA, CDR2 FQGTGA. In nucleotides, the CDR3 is TGTGCCACCAAACAGGGCACCGGGGAGCTGTTTTTT. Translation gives CATKQGTGELFF.

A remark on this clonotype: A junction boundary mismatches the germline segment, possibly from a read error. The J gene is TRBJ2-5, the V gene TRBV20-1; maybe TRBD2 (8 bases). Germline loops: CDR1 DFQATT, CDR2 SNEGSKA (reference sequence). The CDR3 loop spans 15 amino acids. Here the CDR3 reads CSARGGGRYQETQYF. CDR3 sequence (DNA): TGCAGTGCCAGAGGGGGCGGGAGGTACCAAGAGACCCAATACTTC.